A single sample gave rise to the 24 T cell receptor beta chains below, sequenced in a study of blood T cell repertoires in COVID-19. Data came from immunoSEQ multiplex PCR; TCRdb stores just in-frame clones and leaves some out. In the table there are some 94,000 clones, over 80% of which are singletons. Source material: peripheral blood. The receptors derive from a human donor in a cohort sampled during active COVID-19.

This chain links TRBV5-5 with TRBJ2-3; D is undetermined. CDR1 SGHKS and CDR2 YYEKEE come from the germline V gene (reference sequence). V was clipped by 0 bases and J by 4 bases, with 6 bases between them. The CDR3 is 13 amino acids. CDR3 nucleotides: TGTGCCAGCAGCTTGGTAGAGCCAGATACGCAGTATTTT. The encoded protein is CASSLVEPDTQYF.

This chain links TRBV7-9 with TRBJ2-7, with 7 bases identical to TRBD1. CDR3 length: 13 amino acids. Germline CDR1 reads SEHNR; CDR2 reads FQNEAQ (reference sequence). With V trimmed by 5 bases and J by 5 bases, 6 bases remained unmatched. CDR3 region: CASSPTGVNEQYF. The CDR3 DNA follows: TGTGCCAGCAGCCCCACAGGGGTGAACGAGCAGTACTTC. Drawing the rest from reference TRBV7-9 and TRBJ2-7, the complete variable domain is DTGVSQNPRHKITKRGQNVTFRCDPISEHNRLYWYRQTLGQGPEFLTYFQNEAQLEKSRLLSDRFSAERPKGSFSTLEIQRTEQGDSAMYLCASSPTGVNEQYFGPGTRLTVT.

For the CDR3, the DNA is TGTGCCAGCTCACCCCTCCCGGGACAGGCGGCCACAGATACGCAGTATTTT. This codes for CASSPLPGQAATDTQYF. The gene calls are TRBV18 and TRBJ2-3; 8 nucleotides agree with TRBD1. Per germline, CDR1 KGHSH and CDR2 LQKENI. The CDR3 totals 17 residues. The V gene end was trimmed by 3 bases and the J gene end by 2 bases; junction bases not matched to a gene: 10.

V usage is TRBV14 and J usage is TRBJ1-4; D is uncertain. Trimming stripped 4 bases from V and 8 bases from J, with 14 bases between. The germline V gene encodes CDR1 SGHDN and CDR2 FVKESK. The CDR3 sequence is 14 residues long. CDR3 protein: CASSPGGGVEKLFF. CDR3 nucleotides: TGTGCCAGCAGCCCGGGAGGTGGCGTAGAAAAACTGTTTTTT.

This sequence joins TRBV30 and TRBJ2-3; 7 bases align to TRBD2. The V gene end was trimmed by 0 bases and the J gene end by 6 bases; junction bases not matched to a gene: 6. The CDR3 spans 14 residues. CDR1 and CDR2 (germline): GTSNPN, SVGIG (reference sequence). The CDR3 DNA reads as TGTGCCTGGAGTGTACTAATGCGGGGGGATACGCAGTATTTT. Amino acids: CAWSVLMRGDTQYF. Drawing the rest from reference TRBV30 and TRBJ2-3, the complete variable domain is SQTIHQWPATLVQPVGSPLSLECTVEGTSNPNLYWYRQAAGRGLQLLFYSVGIGQISSEVPQNLSASRPQDRQFILSSKKLLLSDSGFYLCAWSVLMRGDTQYFGPGTRLTVL.

The chain links TRBV10-3 to TRBJ2-5; D remains ambiguous. The CDR3 extends over 12 amino acids. CDR1 is ENHRY and CDR2 is SYGVKD in the germline V gene. Trimming cost V 6 bases and J 3 bases, with 8 bases left between them. As DNA, the CDR3 is TGTGCCATCAGCCGCGAGGAAGAGACCCAGTACTTC. Translating it yields CAISREEETQYF.

V gene TRBV9 combines with J gene TRBJ2-7; 10 positions agree with TRBD1. The ends lost 0 bases at V and 3 bases at J; junction bases unmatched: 6. CDR1 is SGDLS, CDR2 YYNGEE, per germline. CDR3 size: 16 residues. CDR3 nucleotides: TGTGCCAGCAGCGTAGGCGACAGGGGGCTGGACTACGAGCAGTACTTC. Translation: CASSVGDRGLDYEQYF.

This clone turned up a few times. The chain links TRBV7-9 to TRBJ1-5; D is perhaps TRBD1 (6 bases). Between the trimmed V and J ends, which lost 8 bases and 4 bases, there was a span of 15 bases. Germline-derived CDR1 and CDR2 are SEHNR and FQNEAQ (reference sequence). The length of the CDR3 is 14 residues. This chain's CDR3 is CASSPLGANQPQHF. CDR3 coding DNA: TGTGCCAGCTCACCATTGGGGGCAAATCAGCCCCAGCATTTT.

The chain employs TRBV19 and TRBJ1-2; TRBD1 matches 10 bases. V lost 8 bases, J lost 1 base, and 13 bases stayed unmatched. The CDR3 length is 17 residues. CDR1 and CDR2 from the germline V gene are LNHDA and SQIVND (reference sequence). CDR3 coding DNA: TGTGCCAGTTCCACCTCCGGGACAGGGGCGGTTAACTATGGCTACACCTTC. This encodes CASSTSGTGAVNYGYTF.

This clone turned up a few times. The chain employs TRBV28 and TRBJ2-1; 8 nucleotides line up with TRBD2. V dropped 4 bases and J dropped 5; count of bases not matched to a gene: 10. This CDR3 comprises 16 residues. Germline V CDR1 and CDR2: MDHEN, SYDVKM. CDR3 sequence reads: CASSSRSGSIHNEQFF. CDR3 DNA: TGTGCCAGCAGTTCCCGAAGCGGGAGTATCCACAATGAGCAGTTCTTC. Combining the CDR3 with reference TRBV28 and TRBJ2-1 gives the whole variable domain DVKVTQSSRYLVKRTGEKVFLECVQDMDHENMFWYRQDPGLGLRLIYFSYDVKMKEKGDIPEGYSVSREKKERFSLILESASTNQTSMYLCASSSRSGSIHNEQFFGPGTRLTVL.

The chain employs TRBV4-1 and TRBJ2-7; TRBD2 matches 12 bases. This CDR3 spans 18 amino acids. Germline CDR1 reads MGHRA; CDR2 reads YSYEKL. V lost 2 bases, J lost 0 bases, and 8 bases stayed unmatched. In DNA form, the CDR3 reads TGCGCCAGCAGCCAAAGCCTAGCGGGAGGGCCTTTCTCCTACGAGCAGTACTTC. It encodes CASSQSLAGGPFSYEQYF.

The chain is built from TRBV19 and TRBJ1-3; D not certain. The germline V gene encodes CDR1 LNHDA and CDR2 SQIVND (reference sequence). CDR3 size: 12 residues. Trimming pared 4 bases from V and 4 bases from J, leaving 5 bases between. The CDR3 here is CASSTSGNTIYF. In DNA, the CDR3 is TGTGCCAGTAGTACTTCCGGAAACACCATATATTTT.

This rearrangement joins TRBV4-2 to TRBJ2-7; D not certain. CDR1 LGHNA and CDR2 YNFKEQ come from the germline V gene. The CDR3 has 15 residues. V lost 0 bases and J lost 1, with 10 bases in between. In DNA, the CDR3 is TGTGCCAGCAGCCAAGATATAGCCCTTTCCTACGAGCAGTACTTC. This translates into CASSQDIALSYEQYF.

The chain recombines TRBV18 with TRBJ2-5; 8 positions agree with TRBD2. The ends lost 3 bases at V and 3 bases at J; junction bases unmatched: 6. Germline V gene lookup returns CDR1 KGHSH and CDR2 LQKENI. The CDR3 is 15 amino acids. CDR3 sequence: CASSPAPTSEETQYF. The CDR3 bases are TGTGCCAGCTCACCTGCCCCGACTAGCGAAGAGACCCAGTACTTC.

CDR3 sequence: CASSPQGDYGYTF. The CDR3 nucleotides read TGCGCCAGCAGCCCACAGGGTGACTATGGCTACACCTTC. This chain joins TRBV5-1 and TRBJ1-2; D may be TRBD1 (6 bases). Trimming stripped 4 bases from V and 3 bases from J, with 10 bases between. The CDR3 totals 13 residues. Germline V lookup: CDR1 SGHRS, CDR2 YFSETQ.

The chain joins TRBV19 to TRBJ2-1, with TRBD2 matching over 9 bases. From germline, CDR1 is LNHDA and CDR2 SQIVND (reference sequence). The V gene end was trimmed by 7 bases and the J gene end by 3 bases; junction bases not matched to a gene: 7. This CDR3 spans 15 amino acids. CDR3 sequence: CASTPSGTDYNEQFF. The CDR3 region has the DNA TGTGCCAGTACTCCTAGCGGGACCGACTACAATGAGCAGTTCTTC.

The gene calls are TRBV3-1 (or the pseudogene TRBV3-2) and TRBJ2-1; 9 nucleotides align to TRBD1. The V gene's germline CDR1 is LGHDT and CDR2 YNNKEL (reference sequence). The CDR3 length is 15 residues. V lost 6 bases to trimming and J lost 5 bases; unmatched junction nucleotides: 8. The CDR3 loop is CASSPPGQGNNEQFF. CDR3 nucleotides: TGTGCCAGCAGTCCACCGGGACAGGGAAACAATGAGCAGTTCTTC.

The chain couples TRBV5-8 to TRBJ2-5; D perhaps matches TRBD2 (5 bases). This CDR3 comprises 15 residues. Germline-derived CDR1 and CDR2 are SGHTS and YDEGEE. Trimming removed 0 bases from V and 5 bases from J, with 14 bases in between. The CDR3 DNA reads as TGTGCCAGCAGCTTGGGGTGGCGGGCTGAGGAGACCCAGTACTTC. Amino acid sequence: CASSLGWRAEETQYF. Complete variable domain (other parts from reference TRBV5-8 and TRBJ2-5): EAGVTQSPTHLIKTRGQQATLRCSPISGHTSVYWYQQALGLGLQFLLWYDEGEERNRGNFPPRFSGRQFPNYSSELNVNALELEDSALYLCASSLGWRAEETQYFGPGTRLLVL.

This clone was recorded a few times. This chain connects TRBV18 to TRBJ1-5, with 7 bases lining up with TRBD1. Germline-derived CDR1 and CDR2 are KGHSH and LQKENI. After removal of 5 bases from V and 1 base from J, the junction contained 11 bases not matched to a gene. This CDR3 comprises 17 residues. The CDR3 DNA is TGTGCCAGCTCATTCCGGGACAGCCTGTGGAGCAATCAGCCCCAGCATTTT. It specifies CASSFRDSLWSNQPQHF.

V is TRBV7-9 and J is TRBJ2-7; TRBD1 matches at 7 bases. With V trimmed by 7 bases and J by 2 bases, 8 bases remained unmatched. The CDR3 consists of 14 residues. Looked up from germline, CDR1 is SEHNR and CDR2 is FQNEAQ (reference sequence). CDR3: CASTRGGTPYEQYF. The CDR3 DNA reads TGTGCCAGCACCAGAGGGGGCACCCCCTACGAGCAGTACTTC.

This clone was seen only once. This chain uses TRBV11-2 with TRBJ2-3; perhaps TRBD2 as D (6 bases). The ends were cut back, 5 bases at V and 2 bases at J, with 8 bases in the middle. CDR3 length: 13 residues. The germline CDR1 and CDR2 sequences are SGHAT and FQNNGV. The CDR3 loop reads CASSRDSTDTQYF. CDR3 DNA sequence: TGTGCCAGCAGCCGGGACTCCACAGATACGCAGTATTTT.

The gene calls are TRBV4-1 and TRBJ1-1; D might be TRBD1 (5 bases). This CDR3 spans 13 amino acids. Trimming cost V 4 bases and J 4 bases, with 10 bases left between them. CDR1 is MGHRA, CDR2 YSYEKL, per germline. CDR3 nucleotides: TGCGCCAGCAGCCTGCGGGGCCCCACTGAAGCTTTCTTT. Translating it yields CASSLRGPTEAFF.

This chain joins TRBV3-1 (or the pseudogene TRBV3-2) and TRBJ1-4; 9 bases map to TRBD1. The CDR3 length is 14 residues. V lost 5 bases, J lost 7 bases, and 5 bases stayed unmatched. The germline V gene has CDR1 LGHDT and CDR2 YNNKEL (reference sequence). CDR3 amino acids: CASSSRQGVEKLFF. CDR3 nucleotides: TGTGCCAGCAGCTCACGACAGGGGGTTGAAAAACTGTTTTTT.

CDR3 in amino acids: CASSFTGGKRYNEQFF. CDR3 DNA: TGTGCCAGCAGTTTCACAGGGGGAAAACGCTACAATGAGCAGTTCTTC. The V call is TRBV27, the J call TRBJ2-1, with 8 bases fitting TRBD1. CDR3 length equals 16 residues. Germline V gene sequence: CDR1 MNHEY, CDR2 SMNVEV (reference sequence). V lost 3 bases and J lost 3; bases outside the gene matches: 7.